This T cell receptor (beta chain) originates from a study of T cell responses to AZD1222 COVID-19 vaccine. Notes on the study in general: Reportedly, nearly half of unique spike TCRs recognized epitopes outside B.1.351/B.1.1.7 mutations. Donors were chiefly white British, with a greater number of females, and clonal diversity was perhaps underestimated. The CD4 TCRs associated with vaccination extended across spike and predominated at 160-218 and 743-854. Two doses of AZD1222 preceded a rise in Spike-specific TCR breadth and depth.

Only in-frame clones appear in the TCRdb table, and some are missing; sequencing was by immunoSEQ multiplex PCR. In the table there are 35,000 to 45,000 clones, around 80% of which are singletons. CDR3 length equals 14 residues. Germline values: CDR1 GTSNPN, CDR2 SVGIG (reference sequence). V trimming: 2 bases; J trimming: 8 bases; junction bases outside the gene matches: 11. Turning to this clone: As yet, its antigen is unknown.

The receptor was isolated from an adult in good health. The gene calls are TRBV30 and TRBJ1-2, with 7 bases fitting TRBD1. Sequenced here: peripheral blood, sampled on day 0 of AZD1222 vaccination. The CDR3, as DNA: TGTGCCTGGAGTCCTTCAGGGGGGTATCAGGGCTACACCTTC. It yields the protein CAWSPSGGYQGYTF.